The present T cell receptor (beta chain) was sequenced within a study of T cell responses to AZD1222 COVID-19 vaccine. This CDR3 contains 16 residues. Germline V CDR1 and CDR2: KGHDR, SFDVKD. Losses at the gene ends were 2 bases for V and 0 bases for J; bases not matched to a gene: 4. Libraries were prepared by immunoSEQ multiplex PCR; TCRdb keeps only in-frame clonotypes and omits some of them. This repertoire shows about 110,000 clones, about 85% found once; its top ten account for 4.8%. This receptor was obtained from an adult who received the AZD1222 COVID-19 vaccine. Material: peripheral blood, obtained 28 days after the second AZD1222 dose. This chain joins TRBV24-1 and TRBJ2-3, with TRBD1 identical over 7 bases. The CDR3 region has the DNA TGTGCCACCAGTGATTCCGGGACAGAAAGCACAGATACGCAGTATTTT. It translates to CATSDSGTESTDTQYF.